What follows are 15 T cell receptor beta chains derived from one specimen sequenced in a study of T cell responses to AZD1222 COVID-19 vaccine (dated by TCRdb to about 2021). What the time point label conveys for this sample: baseline before first vaccination. To prepare the library, the immunoSEQ multiplex PCR assay was applied. What TCRdb holds here is the immuneACCESS table cut down to in-frame rearrangements. Part of the clones is not present; checked against another copy, under half of the missing clones reflect an unresolved V gene, and the others are unexplained. Recorded for this sample are approximately 120,000 clones; 75% to 90% of them occurred a single time. The ten largest clonotypes hold about 5.4% of the sample. The sequencing here drew on peripheral blood, taken on day 0 of AZD1222 vaccination. These TCRs come from an adult in good health.

The chain recombines TRBV6-5 with TRBJ1-2; 7 nucleotides align to TRBD1. Germline V gene sequence: CDR1 MNHEY, CDR2 SVGAGI. The trim removed 6 bases at V and 7 bases at J, leaving 11 bases unmatched. The length of the CDR3 is 14 residues. DNA for the CDR3: TGTGCCAGCAGGCCCGGACAGGTCAACGGTGGCTACACCTTC. As protein: CASRPGQVNGGYTF.

The gene calls are TRBV9 and TRBJ1-2, with a possible D match to TRBD1 (5 bases). The CDR3 spans 12 residues. The V gene's germline CDR1 is SGDLS and CDR2 YYNGEE. With 3 bases removed from V and 3 bases from J, the gap between germline ends came to 6 bases. DNA of the CDR3: TGTGCCAGCAGCGAGGGACACTATGGCTACACCTTC. Translated: CASSEGHYGYTF.

The genes are TRBV30 and TRBJ1-6, with D maybe TRBD1 (5 bases). Germline V gene data show CDR1 as GTSNPN and CDR2 as SVGIG (reference sequence). The CDR3 sequence is 14 residues long. The V end was cut by 3 bases, the J end by 6 bases, with 12 bases between. CDR3 sequence (DNA): TGTGCCTGGAGCGGGACGGCTTCTAATTCACCCCTCCACTTT. Its protein product is CAWSGTASNSPLHF.

This chain uses TRBV10-2 with TRBJ2-7; D is perhaps TRBD1 or TRBD2 (5 bases each). CDR3 size: 14 residues. Germline-derived CDR1 and CDR2 are WSHSY and SAAADI. V was clipped by 7 bases and J by 9 bases, with 22 bases between them. CDR3: CASTSGTGPGWQYF. CDR3 nucleotide sequence: TGCGCCAGCACCTCCGGGACCGGACCTGGCTGGCAGTACTTC.

The gene calls are TRBV7-9 and TRBJ1-2; the D is unclear. The CDR3 is 14 amino acids. The V end lost 5 bases, the J end lost 6 bases, and 16 bases lay between the germline ends. Per the germline V gene, CDR1 is SEHNR and CDR2 is FQNEAQ (reference sequence). CDR3 in DNA: TGTGCCAGCAGCCACCCTTCAGTTGGAAATGGCTACACCTTC. Translated, it gives CASSHPSVGNGYTF.

Many counts were recorded for this clone. The rearrangement uses TRBV19 and TRBJ2-5, with a weak D call TRBD1 (6 bases). The length of the CDR3 is 13 residues. CDR1 is LNHDA, CDR2 SQIVND, per germline (reference sequence). Trimming shortened V by 6 bases and J by 2 bases, and 10 bases separated the two germline ends. CDR3: CASSRQVQETQYF. DNA for the CDR3: TGTGCCAGTAGCCGACAGGTTCAAGAGACCCAGTACTTC.

The rearrangement joins TRBV29-1 to TRBJ1-5; a possible D gene is TRBD1 (6 bases). This CDR3 is 14 amino acids long. Germline V gives CDR1 SQVTM, CDR2 ANQGSEA. With 6 bases removed from V and 7 bases from J, the gap between germline ends came to 19 bases. The CDR3 region is CSVAEQGVRQPQHF. CDR3 nucleotides: TGCAGCGTCGCAGAACAGGGTGTGAGGCAGCCCCAGCATTTT.

The rearrangement uses TRBV7-7 and TRBJ2-6; 10 bases line up with TRBD1. Germline assignment: CDR1 SSHAT and CDR2 FNYEAQ (reference sequence). The CDR3 consists of 17 residues. The V and J ends lost 5 bases and 2 bases, in that order; junction bases with no gene match: 6. This CDR3 reads CASSAGTGEAGANVLTF. The CDR3 coding sequence is TGTGCCAGCAGCGCCGGGACAGGGGAAGCTGGGGCCAACGTCCTGACTTTC. Filled out from reference TRBV7-7 and TRBJ2-6, the complete variable domain reads GAGVSQSPRYKVTKRGQDVTLRCDPISSHATLYWYQQALGQGPEFLTYFNYEAQPDKSGLPSDRFSAERPEGSISTLTIQRTEQRDSAMYRCASSAGTGEAGANVLTFGAGSRLTVL.

The chain couples TRBV7-9 to TRBJ1-2; D unclear. V was clipped by 0 bases and J by 2 bases, with 7 bases between them. The germline V gene encodes CDR1 SEHNR and CDR2 FQNEAQ (reference sequence). This CDR3 comprises 14 residues. The DNA of the CDR3 is TGTGCCAGCAGCTTAGCACGGAACAACTATGGCTACACCTTC. Translating gives CASSLARNNYGYTF.

This rearrangement joins TRBV11-3 to TRBJ2-3, with D possibly TRBD1 on 5 matching bases. CDR3 length equals 16 residues. Germline V CDR1 and CDR2: SGHNT, YENEEA. The ends were cut back, 5 bases at V and 6 bases at J, with 21 bases in the middle. The chain's CDR3 is CASSLGVRIVIDTQYF. The CDR3 DNA reads TGTGCCAGCAGCCTAGGGGTGAGGATAGTTATTGATACGCAGTATTTT.

The chain employs TRBV12-3 or TRBV12-4 and TRBJ1-1; D uncertain. This CDR3 spans 13 amino acids. V lost 5 bases to trimming and J lost 6 bases, with 13 bases between them. The CDR3 is CASSPQGFAEAFF. CDR3 sequence (DNA): TGTGCCAGCAGTCCCCAAGGGTTCGCTGAAGCTTTCTTT.

V usage is TRBV7-9 and J usage is TRBJ1-3; D gene unclear. Germline V gene sequence: CDR1 SEHNR, CDR2 FQNEAQ (reference sequence). V dropped 3 bases and J dropped 1 base, with 16 bases sitting between them. CDR3 length: 17 residues. This chain's CDR3 is CASSFWPQVKSGNTIYF. DNA of the CDR3: TGTGCCAGCAGCTTTTGGCCCCAGGTGAAATCTGGAAACACCATATATTTT.

This chain connects TRBV7-2 to TRBJ2-6, with D uncertain. The V gene's germline CDR1 is SGHTA and CDR2 FQGNSA. This CDR3 has 15 amino acids. V was pared by 1 base and J by 0 bases, with 4 bases between. This CDR3 is CASSLGGSGANVLTF. The CDR3 nucleotides are TGTGCCAGCAGCTTAGGGGGCTCTGGGGCCAACGTCCTGACTTTC.

The chain combines TRBV3-1 (or the pseudogene TRBV3-2) with TRBJ2-7; 9 nucleotides match TRBD2. The V gene end was trimmed by 1 base and the J gene end by 7 bases; junction bases not matched to a gene: 2. Germline values: CDR1 LGHDT, CDR2 YNNKEL (reference sequence). The CDR3 sequence is 13 residues long. The CDR3 DNA sequence: TGTGCCAGCAGCCAAGGACTAGCGGTTGAGCAGTACTTC. It codes for CASSQGLAVEQYF.

The genes are TRBV3-1 (or the pseudogene TRBV3-2) and TRBJ2-5; perhaps TRBD2 as D (6 bases). The CDR3 totals 16 residues. Germline CDR1 reads LGHDT; CDR2 reads YNNKEL (reference sequence). V was trimmed by 4 bases and J by 5 bases, leaving 20 bases between them. For the CDR3, the DNA is TGTGCCAGCAGCCCCCGGGGGACTCACTCCCCGGAGACCCAGTACTTC. Residues: CASSPRGTHSPETQYF.